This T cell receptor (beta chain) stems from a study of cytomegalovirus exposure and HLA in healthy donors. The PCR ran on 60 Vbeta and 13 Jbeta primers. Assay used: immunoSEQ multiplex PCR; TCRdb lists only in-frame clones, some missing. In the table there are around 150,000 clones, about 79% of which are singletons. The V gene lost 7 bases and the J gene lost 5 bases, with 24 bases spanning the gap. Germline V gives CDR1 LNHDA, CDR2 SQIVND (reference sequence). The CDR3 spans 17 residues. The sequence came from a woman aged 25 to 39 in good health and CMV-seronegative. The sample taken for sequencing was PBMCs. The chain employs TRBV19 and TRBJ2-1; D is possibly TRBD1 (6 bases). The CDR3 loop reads CASTPTWGLPWDNEQFF. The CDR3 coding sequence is TGTGCCAGTACCCCGACCTGGGGGCTCCCCTGGGACAATGAGCAGTTCTTC.